Listed below are T cell receptor beta chains from one sample, sequenced in a study of shared clonotypes between healthy human individuals. The table came from immunoSEQ multiplex PCR; TCRdb's copy has only in-frame clones and leaves some out. This sample has about 2.1 million clones, with about 93% found just once. The sequencing input was naive CD8+ T cells from PBMCs. These receptors all stem from a man aged 18 to 35 in good health. Some clones in this sample may be carry-over from other donors' samples. The CDR3 runs from the conserved cysteine through the conserved F or W. D genes are given only for firm matches. The size entry is marked missing in some rows and otherwise reads once, few, many or a size class.

clone size	CDR3 length	V gene	J gene	D gene	CDR3 protein	CDR3 DNA
few	15	TRBV15	TRBJ1-5	NA	CATSANDWANQPQHF	TGTGCCACCAGCGCAAACGACTGGGCAAATCAGCCCCAGCATTTT
NA	14	TRBV15	TRBJ2-5	TRBD1	CATSTRDSQETQYF	TGTGCCACCAGCACCCGGGACAGCCAAGAGACCCAGTACTTC
NA	15	TRBV28	TRBJ2-2	NA	CASSLPQGVTGELFF	TGTGCCAGCAGTTTACCACAGGGCGTCACCGGGGAGCTGTTTTTT
NA	18	TRBV27	TRBJ2-6	NA	CASSLIHRLSSGANVLTF	TGTGCCAGCAGTTTAATACACAGGCTGAGCTCTGGGGCCAACGTCCTGACTTTC
NA	13	TRBV28	TRBJ1-3	NA	CASSFPQGNTIYF	TGTGCCAGCAGTTTTCCCCAGGGAAACACCATATATTTT
NA	16	TRBV14	TRBJ1-3	NA	CASSQDLPYSGNTIYF	TGTGCCAGCAGCCAAGATTTACCCTACTCTGGAAACACCATATATTTT
NA	13	TRBV10-2	TRBJ1-4	TRBD1	CASRDRGNEKLFF	TGCGCCAGCAGAGACAGGGGGAATGAAAAACTGTTTTTT
once	15	TRBV5-6	TRBJ2-5	TRBD1	CASSWWTGGGETQYF	TGTGCCAGCAGCTGGTGGACAGGGGGTGGAGAGACCCAGTACTTC
NA	14	TRBV5-6	TRBJ2-1	NA	CASSLGTADHEQFF	TGTGCCAGCAGCTTGGGGACAGCCGACCATGAGCAGTTCTTC
NA	15	TRBV27	TRBJ2-7	NA	CASSLKGGSPYEQYF	TGTGCCAGCAGTTTAAAGGGTGGCAGCCCCTACGAGCAGTACTTC